This T cell receptor beta chain was recorded in a study of beta chain features in type 1 diabetes. Sorted cells reached over 95% purity in every population. The whole isolated RNA underwent reverse transcription, so sequencing captured expressed TCRB transcripts. Mean read depth for naive, central memory and regulatory T cell samples was 3.5 million or so reads. Repertoires were generated with immunoSEQ multiplex PCR, while TCRdb's copy carries only in-frame clones and drops some. The data show more than 300,000 clones, less than 9.5% seen once. The germline gives CDR1 SGHTA, CDR2 FQGNSA. CDR3 length: 15 residues. The J segment lost 1 base and the V segment lost 5 bases, leaving 5 bases of the junction unmatched.

The sequence came from a woman between 18 and 29 years old in good health. The chain uses TRBV7-2 and TRBJ2-7; 10 positions agree with TRBD1. Sequencing input: central memory CD4+ T cells from blood. The CDR3 loop reads CASSDGTGDSYEQYF. CDR3 nucleotide sequence: TGTGCCAGCAGCGATGGGACAGGGGATTCCTACGAGCAGTACTTC.